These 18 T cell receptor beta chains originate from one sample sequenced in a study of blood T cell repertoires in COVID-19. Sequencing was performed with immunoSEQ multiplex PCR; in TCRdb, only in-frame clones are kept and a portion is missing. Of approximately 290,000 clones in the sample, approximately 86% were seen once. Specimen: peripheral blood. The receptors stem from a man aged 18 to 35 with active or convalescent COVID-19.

The CDR3 sequence is CASSAHRGLTGELFF. For the CDR3, the DNA is TGTGCCAGCAGTGCCCACAGGGGACTCACCGGGGAGCTGTTTTTT. The J gene is TRBJ2-2, the V gene TRBV6-4; tentative D call: TRBD1 (7 bases). Germline CDR1 is MRHNA and CDR2 is SNTAGT. CDR3 length: 15 residues. V lost 4 bases, J lost 4 bases, and 13 bases lay in between.

CDR3: CASRLREGYNEQFF. CDR3 nucleotide sequence: TGTGCCAGCCGTTTACGGGAGGGATACAATGAGCAGTTCTTC. The V gene is TRBV6-6, the J gene TRBJ2-1; 8 positions match TRBD2. Per germline, CDR1 MNHNY and CDR2 SVGAGI (reference sequence). V dropped 8 bases and J dropped 4; count of bases not matched to a gene: 7. CDR3 length: 14 residues.

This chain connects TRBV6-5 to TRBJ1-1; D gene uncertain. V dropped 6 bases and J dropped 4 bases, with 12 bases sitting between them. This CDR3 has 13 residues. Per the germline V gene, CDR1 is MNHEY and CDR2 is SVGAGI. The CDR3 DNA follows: TGTGCCAGCAGCGATCGTGTCGGCACTGAAGCTTTCTTT. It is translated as CASSDRVGTEAFF.

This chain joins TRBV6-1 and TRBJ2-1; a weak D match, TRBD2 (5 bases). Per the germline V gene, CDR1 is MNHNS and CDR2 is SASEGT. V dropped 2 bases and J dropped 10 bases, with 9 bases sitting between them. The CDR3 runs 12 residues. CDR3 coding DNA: TGTGCCAGCAGTGAACGACTAAAGGAGCAGTTCTTC. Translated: CASSERLKEQFF.

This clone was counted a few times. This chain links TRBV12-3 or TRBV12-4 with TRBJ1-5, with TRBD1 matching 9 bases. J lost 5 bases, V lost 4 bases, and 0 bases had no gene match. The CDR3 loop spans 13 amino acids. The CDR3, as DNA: TGTGCCAGCAGTTGGGACAGGGATCAGCCCCAGCATTTT. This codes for CASSWDRDQPQHF.

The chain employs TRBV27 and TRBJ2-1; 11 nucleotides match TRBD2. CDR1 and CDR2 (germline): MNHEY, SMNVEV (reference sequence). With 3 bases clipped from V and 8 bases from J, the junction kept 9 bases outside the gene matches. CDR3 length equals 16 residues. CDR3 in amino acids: CASSLYSGGAIHEQFF. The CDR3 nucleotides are TGTGCCAGCAGTTTGTATAGCGGGGGGGCAATCCATGAGCAGTTCTTC.

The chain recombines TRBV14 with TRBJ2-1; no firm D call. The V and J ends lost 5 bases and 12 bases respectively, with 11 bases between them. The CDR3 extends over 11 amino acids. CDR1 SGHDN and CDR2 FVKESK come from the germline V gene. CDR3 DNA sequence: TGTGCCAGCAGCGTGGGCGTAAGGCAGTTCTTC. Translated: CASSVGVRQFF.

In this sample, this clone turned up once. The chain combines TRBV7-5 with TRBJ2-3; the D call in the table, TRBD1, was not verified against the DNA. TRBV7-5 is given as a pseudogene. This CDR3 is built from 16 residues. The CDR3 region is CARSFGQGEVTDTQYF. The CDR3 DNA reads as TGTGCCAGAAGCTTTGGACAGGGGGAGGTAACAGATACGCAGTATTTT.

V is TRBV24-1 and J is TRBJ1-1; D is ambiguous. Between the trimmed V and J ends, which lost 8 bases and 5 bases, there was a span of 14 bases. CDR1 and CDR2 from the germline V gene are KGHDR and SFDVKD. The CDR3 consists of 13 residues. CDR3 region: CATTSGGGTEAFF. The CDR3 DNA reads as TGTGCCACCACCTCAGGCGGAGGGACTGAAGCTTTCTTT.

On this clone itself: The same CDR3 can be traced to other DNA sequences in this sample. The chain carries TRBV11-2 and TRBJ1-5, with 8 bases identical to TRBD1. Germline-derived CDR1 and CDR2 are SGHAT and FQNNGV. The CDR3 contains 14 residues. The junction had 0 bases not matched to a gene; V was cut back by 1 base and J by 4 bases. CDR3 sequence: CASSLGQGNQPQHF. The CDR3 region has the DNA TGTGCCAGCAGCTTAGGACAGGGGAATCAGCCCCAGCATTTT.

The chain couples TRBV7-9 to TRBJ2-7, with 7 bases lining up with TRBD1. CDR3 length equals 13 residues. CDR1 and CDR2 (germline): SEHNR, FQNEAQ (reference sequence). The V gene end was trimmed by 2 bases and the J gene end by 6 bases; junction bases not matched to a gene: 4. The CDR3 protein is CASSLTNRGEQYF. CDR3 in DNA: TGTGCCAGCAGCTTAACCAACAGGGGCGAGCAGTACTTC.

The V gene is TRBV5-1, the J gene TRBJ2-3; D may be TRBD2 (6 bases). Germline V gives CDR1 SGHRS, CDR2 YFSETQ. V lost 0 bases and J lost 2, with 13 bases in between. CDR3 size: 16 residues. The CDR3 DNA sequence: TGCGCCAGCAGCTTGGCCGGGGGACGTAACACAGATACGCAGTATTTT. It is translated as CASSLAGGRNTDTQYF.

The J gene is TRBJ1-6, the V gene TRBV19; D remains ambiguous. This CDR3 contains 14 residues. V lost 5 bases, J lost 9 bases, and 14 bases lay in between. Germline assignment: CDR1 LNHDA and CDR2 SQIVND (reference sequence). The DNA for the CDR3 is TGTGCCAGTAGTGAGACGGTGGGGAGTTCACCCCTCCACTTT. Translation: CASSETVGSSPLHF.

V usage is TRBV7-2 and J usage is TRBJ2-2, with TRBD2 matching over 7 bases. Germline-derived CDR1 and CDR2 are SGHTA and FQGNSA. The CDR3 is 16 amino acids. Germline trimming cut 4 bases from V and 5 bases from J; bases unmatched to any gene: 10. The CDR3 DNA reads TGTGCCAGCAGCTCACCCGGACTAGTAGTTACCGGGGAGCTGTTTTTT. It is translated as CASSSPGLVVTGELFF.

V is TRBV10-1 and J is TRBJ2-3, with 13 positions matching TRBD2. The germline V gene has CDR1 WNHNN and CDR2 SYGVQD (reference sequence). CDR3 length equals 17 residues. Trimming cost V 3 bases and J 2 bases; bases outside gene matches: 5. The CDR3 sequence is CASSELAGGRVTDTQYF. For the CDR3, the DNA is TGCGCCAGCAGTGAACTAGCGGGAGGGCGAGTCACAGATACGCAGTATTTT.

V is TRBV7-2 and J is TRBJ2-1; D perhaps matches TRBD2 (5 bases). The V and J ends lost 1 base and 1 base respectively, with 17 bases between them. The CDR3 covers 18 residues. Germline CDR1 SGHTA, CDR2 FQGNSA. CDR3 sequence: CASSLGYGGKLSYNEQFF. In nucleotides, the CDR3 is TGTGCCAGCAGCTTAGGCTACGGAGGAAAACTTTCCTACAATGAGCAGTTCTTC.

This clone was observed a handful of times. The CDR3 reads CASRTTGDYEQYF. The CDR3 nucleotides read TGTGCCAGCAGGACGACAGGGGACTACGAGCAGTACTTC. The chain uses TRBV6-5 and TRBJ2-7; TRBD1 matches at 8 bases. This CDR3 spans 13 amino acids. The ends lost 6 bases at V and 3 bases at J; junction bases unmatched: 4. Germline-derived CDR1 and CDR2 are MNHEY and SVGAGI.

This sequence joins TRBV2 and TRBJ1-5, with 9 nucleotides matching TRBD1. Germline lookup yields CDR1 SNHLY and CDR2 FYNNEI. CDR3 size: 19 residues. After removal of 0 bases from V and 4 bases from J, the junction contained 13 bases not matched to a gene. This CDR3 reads CASSEAGLDIDRGNQPQHF. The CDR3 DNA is TGTGCCAGCAGTGAAGCGGGACTAGACATCGACAGGGGGAATCAGCCCCAGCATTTT.